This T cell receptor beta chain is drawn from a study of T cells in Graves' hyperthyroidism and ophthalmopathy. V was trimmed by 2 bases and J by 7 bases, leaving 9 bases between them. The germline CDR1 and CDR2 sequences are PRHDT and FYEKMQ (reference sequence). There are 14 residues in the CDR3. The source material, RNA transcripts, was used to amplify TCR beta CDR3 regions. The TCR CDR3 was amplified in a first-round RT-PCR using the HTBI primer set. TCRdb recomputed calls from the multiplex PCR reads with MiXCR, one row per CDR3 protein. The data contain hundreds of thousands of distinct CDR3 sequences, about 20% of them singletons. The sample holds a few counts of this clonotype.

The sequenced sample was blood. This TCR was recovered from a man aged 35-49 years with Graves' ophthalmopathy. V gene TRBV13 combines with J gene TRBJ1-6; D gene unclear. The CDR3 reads CASSLWSGNSPLHF. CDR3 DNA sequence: TGTGCCAGCAGCTTATGGTCCGGGAATTCACCCCTCCACTTT. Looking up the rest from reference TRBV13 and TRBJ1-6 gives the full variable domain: AAGVIQSPRHLIKEKRETATLKCYPIPRHDTVYWYQQGPGQDPQFLISFYEKMQSDKGSIPDRFSAQQFSDYHSELNMSSLELGDSALYFCASSLWSGNSPLHFGNGTRLTVT.